These T cell receptor beta chains were read from a single sample in a study of Ad26.COV2.S vaccination and SARS-CoV-2 variants. The assay was immunoSEQ multiplex PCR, and TCRdb's table has in-frame clones only and misses some. The repertoire holds roughly 380,000 clones, with roughly 87% as singletons. Here the sequenced sample was peripheral blood, taken in a trial of Ad26.COV2.S vaccine versus placebo. The receptor source for this set is a person aged 18 to 59 who received the Ad26.COV2.S COVID-19 vaccine or a placebo. Each CDR3 is given with its conserved first and last residue. The D gene is left open where the match is weak.

d_call	v_call	j_call	cdr3_aa	cdr3_nt
NA	TRBV29-1	TRBJ2-5	CSVEENPLYQETQYF	TGCAGCGTTGAAGAGAATCCCTTGTACCAAGAGACCCAGTACTTC
NA	TRBV9	TRBJ1-3	CASSHPLQDAGNTIYF	TGTGCCAGCAGCCACCCACTACAAGACGCGGGAAACACCATATATTTT
NA	TRBV30	TRBJ2-1	CAWSVRTQMYNEQFF	TGTGCCTGGAGTGTAAGGACTCAGATGTACAATGAGCAGTTCTTC
NA	TRBV6-5	TRBJ1-5	CASTILGARNQPQHF	TGTGCCAGCACCATACTCGGAGCCCGCAATCAGCCCCAGCATTTT
NA	TRBV6-6	TRBJ1-2	CASSRFRDTGRVPLNYGYTF	TGTGCCAGCAGTCGCTTCCGGGACACGGGGAGGGTCCCCCTCAACTATGGCTACACCTTC
TRBD1	TRBV7-2	TRBJ1-5	CASSEVAGGNQPQHF	TGTGCCAGCAGCGAGGTGGCAGGGGGAAATCAGCCCCAGCATTTT
NA	TRBV29-1	TRBJ2-7	CSVVAAPYEQYF	TGCAGCGTTGTCGCAGCCCCCTACGAGCAGTACTTC
NA	TRBV27	TRBJ2-7	CASSSATRGLGEQYF	TGTGCCAGCAGTTCGGCGACTCGAGGCCTGGGCGAGCAGTACTTC
TRBD1	TRBV7-3	TRBJ2-1	CASSSGTGEGEQFF	TGTGCCAGCAGCTCAGGGACAGGGGAGGGTGAGCAGTTCTTC
NA	TRBV10-3	TRBJ1-1	CAISESGQLNTEAFF	TGTGCCATCAGTGAGTCGGGCCAGTTGAACACTGAAGCTTTCTTT
NA	TRBV10-2	TRBJ1-1	CASSESDEAFF	TGCGCCAGCAGTGAGTCCGACGAAGCTTTCTTT
TRBD1	TRBV5-4	TRBJ1-2	CASSADRGNNYGYTF	TGTGCCAGCAGCGCCGACAGGGGAAATAACTATGGCTACACCTTC
NA	TRBV7-2	TRBJ2-1	CASSLVQVRPRNEQFF	TGTGCCAGCAGCTTAGTACAAGTTCGACCCCGCAATGAGCAGTTCTTC
NA	TRBV6-5	TRBJ2-1	CASSIRDPYNEQFF	TGTGCCAGCAGCATCCGGGACCCCTACAATGAGCAGTTCTTC
NA	TRBV30	TRBJ2-1	CAWRKYNEQFF	TGTGCCTGGAGAAAGTACAATGAGCAGTTCTTC